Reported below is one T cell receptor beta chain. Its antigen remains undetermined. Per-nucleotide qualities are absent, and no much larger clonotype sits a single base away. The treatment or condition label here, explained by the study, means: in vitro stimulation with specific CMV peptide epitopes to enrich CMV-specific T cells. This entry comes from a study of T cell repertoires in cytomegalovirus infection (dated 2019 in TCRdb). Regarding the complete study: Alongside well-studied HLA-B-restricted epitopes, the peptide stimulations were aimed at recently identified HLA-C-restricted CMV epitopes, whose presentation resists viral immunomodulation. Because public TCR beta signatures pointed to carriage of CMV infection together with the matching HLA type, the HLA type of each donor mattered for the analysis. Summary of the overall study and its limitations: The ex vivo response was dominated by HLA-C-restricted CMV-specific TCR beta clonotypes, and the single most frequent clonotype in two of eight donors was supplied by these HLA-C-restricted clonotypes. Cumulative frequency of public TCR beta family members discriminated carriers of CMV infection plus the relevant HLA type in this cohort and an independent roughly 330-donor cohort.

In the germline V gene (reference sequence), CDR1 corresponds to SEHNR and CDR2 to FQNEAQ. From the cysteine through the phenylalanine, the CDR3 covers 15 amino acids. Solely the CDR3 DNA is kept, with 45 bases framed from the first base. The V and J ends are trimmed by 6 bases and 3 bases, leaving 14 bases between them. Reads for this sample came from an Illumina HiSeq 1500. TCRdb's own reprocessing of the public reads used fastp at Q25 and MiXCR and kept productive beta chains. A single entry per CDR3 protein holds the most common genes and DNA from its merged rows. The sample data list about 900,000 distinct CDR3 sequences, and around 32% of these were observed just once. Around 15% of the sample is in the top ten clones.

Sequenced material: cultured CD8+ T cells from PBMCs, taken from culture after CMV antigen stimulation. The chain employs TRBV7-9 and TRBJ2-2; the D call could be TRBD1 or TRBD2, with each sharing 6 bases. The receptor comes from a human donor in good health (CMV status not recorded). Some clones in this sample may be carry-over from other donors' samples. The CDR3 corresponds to CASSTTGAHTGELFF. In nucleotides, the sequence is TGTGCCAGCAGTACTACGGGGGCCCACACCGGGGAGCTGTTTTTT. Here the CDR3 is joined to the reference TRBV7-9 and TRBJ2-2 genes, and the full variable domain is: DTGVSQNPRHKITKRGQNVTFRCDPISEHNRLYWYRQTLGQGPEFLTYFQNEAQLEKSRLLSDRFSAERPKGSFSTLEIQRTEQGDSAMYLCASSTTGAHTGELFFGEGSRLTVL.